This T cell receptor (beta chain) was obtained from a study of T cell responses to AZD1222 COVID-19 vaccine (dated by TCRdb to the early 2020s). Notes on the research overall: AZD1222 recipients whose second dose came at about 4 weeks and those whose second dose came at about 12 weeks were combined into one group, since spike-specific TCR depth and breadth did not differ between the two schedules. TCR sequencing was performed for roughly 240 trial participants, of whom about 210 were given two doses of AZD1222 and about 25 were given two doses of MenACWY control vaccine. Trial participants were enrolled by age into subgroups of 18-55, 56-69 and 70-plus years, and around 150, 28 and 57 TCR-sequenced participants, respectively, were included in these subgroups.

This specimen's time point label, interpreted: baseline before first vaccination. Vaccinee samples came from UK trials COV001 and COV002, including a single-blind randomized controlled phase 2/3 trial of AZD1222 (ChAdOx1 nCoV-19) in healthy adults. Trial participant PBMC samples were collected at day 0 and day 28 after the second dose for TCRbeta chain sequencing. About this clone itself: Its antigen specificity is not known. Base quality data are lacking; no much larger clone is found one base away.

Results and caveats for the whole study, not just this receptor: Epitopes outside the regions mutated in the B.1.351 and B.1.1.7 variants were reportedly recognized by nearly half of the unique spike-specific TCRs. Only five to seven AZD1222 recipients were SARS-CoV-2 seropositive at baseline, limiting conclusions about previously exposed vaccinees. CD4 TCRs associated with the vaccine covered the entire spike protein, and the dominant responses were in regions 160-218 and 743-854. Because no day 14 peak-response samples were available, the repertoires could be characterized only after the peak T cell response. Participants were mostly white British and included more females than males, and it was suggested by the authors that clonal diversity may have been underestimated. The 56-69-year group was small, and its depth increase did not reach significance, likely because of low power. After two AZD1222 doses, spike-specific TCR breadth and depth were significantly higher than at day 0 and than in MenACWY recipients.

V is cut back by 5 bases and J by 1 base, with 10 bases in the junction unmatched. The CDR3 goes from the cysteine to the phenylalanine over 18 residues. The retained sequence is limited to the CDR3, 54 bases, with the frame set at the first base. The germline V gene gives CDR1 as MDHEN and CDR2 as SYDVKM. The CDR3 regions of human TCRbeta chains were subjected to immunosequencing. In the paper's pipeline: TCRs in the repertoires were matched against a reference library of SARS-CoV-2-specific TCRs that had been generated with the MIRA antigen-specificity platform. Breadth was defined as the fraction of unique TCRs that were SARS-CoV-2-associated, and depth was defined as the fraction of total T cells that were SARS-CoV-2-associated. Using the MIRA data, each spike-specific TCR was mapped to the spike region that the TCR reacts to and placed in a CD4 or CD8 class. Log10-transformed breadth and depth values were compared by one-way ANOVA with Sidak's multiple comparisons tests. The table comes from immuneACCESS by way of TCRdb, which keeps in-frame sequences with V and J called. Part of the clones is missing from these tables; in studies checked, under half for an unresolved V gene and the rest for unknown reasons. The V and J calls and clone size were taken over from that table, and D and trimming were inferred from the DNA. Here the sample has roughly 110,000 clones; 85% to 90% occur a single time. About 4.9% of the sample comes from the top ten.

This clonotype was obtained from an adult in good health. Specimen: peripheral blood, collected on day 0 of AZD1222 vaccination. Here the chain combines TRBV28 and TRBJ2-1; 11 bases in the middle match TRBD2. The DNA reads as follows: TGTGCCAGCAGTCCTACTAGCGGGAGAAGGTCGTCCTACAATGAGCAGTTCTTC. Translation gives CASSPTSGRRSSYNEQFF.